This TCR beta chain is drawn from a study of blood T cell repertoires in COVID-19. Study information: Samples taken during acute and convalescent COVID-19 were collected in the United States, Italy and Spain.

Original processing notes: Amplified reference gene primers provided the basis for estimating nucleated cell counts. The repertoire was sequenced with immunoSEQ multiplex PCR; TCRdb's copy has only in-frame clones and lacks some. V, J and clone size are taken as reported in that table, and D and trimming were inferred from the DNA itself. The sample has about 210,000 clones, roughly four fifths seen once. V shed 4 bases, J shed 4 bases, and the junction held 5 bases outside the gene matches. The CDR3 contains 14 residues. Germline CDR1 and CDR2: SGHKS and YYEKEE (reference sequence). The TCR was taken from a woman aged 40 to 50 with acute or convalescent COVID-19. This rearrangement joins TRBV5-5 to TRBJ1-1, with 9 bases that match TRBD1. The sequenced sample consisted of peripheral blood. CDR3 coding DNA: TGTGCCAGCAGCCCAAGGACAGGGGCCACTGAAGCTTTCTTT. This codes for CASSPRTGATEAFF.